The 21 T cell receptor beta chains listed next were all sequenced from one sample in a study of cytotoxic CD8 clonotypes in ibrutinib-treated CLL. Produced via immunoSEQ multiplex PCR; TCRdb's table is partial and in-frame only. The table shows about 140,000 clones, with roughly 80% occurring only once. The sample here was PBMCs, taken after 12 months of ibrutinib treatment. The receptors shown here come from a human donor with chronic lymphocytic leukemia.

The J gene is TRBJ2-7, the V gene TRBV18; 8 positions agree with TRBD2. The CDR3 spans 13 residues. Looked up from germline, CDR1 is KGHSH and CDR2 is LQKENI. Losses at the gene ends were 2 bases for V and 5 bases for J; bases not matched to a gene: 2. The CDR3 DNA reads as TGTGCCAGCTCACCAACTAGCGGAGACGAGCAGTACTTC. This translates into CASSPTSGDEQYF.

The chain combines TRBV28 with TRBJ1-1; a possible D gene is TRBD1 (5 bases). This CDR3 is 15 amino acids long. V shed 5 bases and J shed 1 base, with 14 bases lying between them. CDR1 and CDR2 from the germline V gene are MDHEN and SYDVKM. In DNA, the CDR3 is TGTGCCAGCAGTGCCCCGGGAGGGGCGAACACTGAAGCTTTCTTT. Translation: CASSAPGGANTEAFF.

In its sample, this clone was seen a few times. The chain recombines TRBV7-8 with TRBJ2-3, with unresolved D. Germline loops: CDR1 SGHVS, CDR2 FQNEAQ. The CDR3 consists of 12 residues. V was shortened by 2 bases and J by 9 bases, with 9 bases between the two germline ends. CDR3 sequence reads: CASSLLKSTQYF. The CDR3 nucleotides read TGTGCCAGCAGCTTACTTAAGTCGACGCAGTATTTT.

The J gene is TRBJ2-3, the V gene TRBV13; D might be TRBD1 (6 bases). The CDR3 spans 13 residues. The germline gives CDR1 PRHDT, CDR2 FYEKMQ (reference sequence). Trimming removed 8 bases at V and 6 bases at J, with 15 bases between. The CDR3 is CASYPGAADTQYF. In DNA form, the CDR3 reads TGTGCCAGCTATCCAGGGGCGGCGGATACGCAGTATTTT.

This rearrangement joins TRBV7-2 to TRBJ1-5, with D maybe TRBD1 (5 bases). The V end lost 5 bases, the J end lost 4 bases, and 9 bases lay between the germline ends. This CDR3 has 13 residues. Germline V gives CDR1 SGHTA, CDR2 FQGNSA. CDR3 in DNA: TGTGCCAGCAGCCGGGGGGATAATCAGCCCCAGCATTTT. It codes for CASSRGDNQPQHF.

The chain is built from TRBV5-4 and TRBJ2-2, with D possibly TRBD1 on 6 matching bases. The germline gives CDR1 SGHNT, CDR2 YYREEE (reference sequence). The CDR3 length is 18 residues. The V end lost 0 bases, the J end lost 2 bases, and 17 bases lay between the germline ends. CDR3 region: CASSLASLTGHNTGELFF. The DNA of the CDR3 is TGTGCCAGCAGCTTGGCCTCGCTGACGGGACATAACACCGGGGAGCTGTTTTTT.

V and J are TRBV6-5 and TRBJ2-5; 7 bases match TRBD1. V was pared by 7 bases and J by 5 bases, with 7 bases of the junction left unmatched. Germline V gene lookup returns CDR1 MNHEY and CDR2 SVGAGI. The CDR3 is made up of 13 amino acids. This CDR3 reads CASTTGQWETQYF. CDR3 DNA: TGTGCCAGCACCACGGGACAGTGGGAGACCCAGTACTTC.

The CDR3 here is CASSLSPGIGELFF. The CDR3 DNA sequence: TGTGCCAGCAGTTTATCGCCGGGCATCGGGGAGCTGTTTTTT. V is TRBV27 and J is TRBJ2-2; D gene unclear. V was pared by 0 bases and J by 7 bases, with 9 bases between. Germline loops: CDR1 MNHEY, CDR2 SMNVEV (reference sequence). This CDR3 spans 14 amino acids.

This clone was observed a few times. The chain links TRBV9 to TRBJ1-1, with D hard to call. This CDR3 is built from 14 residues. Trimming removed 0 bases at V and 5 bases at J, with 11 bases between. CDR1 and CDR2 (germline): SGDLS, YYNGEE. The CDR3, as DNA: TGTGCCAGCAGCGTAGTTCGAACAGCAACTGAAGCTTTCTTT. Residues: CASSVVRTATEAFF.

CDR3 residues: CASDKEGAYGYTF. The CDR3 DNA sequence: TGTGCTAGTGACAAAGAGGGGGCTTATGGCTACACCTTC. This chain joins TRBV12-5 and TRBJ1-2; 7 bases agree with TRBD1. CDR1 LGHNT and CDR2 FRNRAP come from the germline V gene. J lost 5 bases, V lost 7 bases, and 7 bases had no gene match. The CDR3 sequence is 13 residues long.

The rearrangement uses TRBV7-8 and TRBJ1-2, with 8 bases fitting TRBD1. J was trimmed by 8 bases and V by 1 base; bases with no gene match: 3. Germline V gene sequence: CDR1 SGHVS, CDR2 FQNEAQ. The CDR3 runs 13 residues. CDR3 sequence reads: CASSLGTGPGYTF. The CDR3 region has the DNA TGTGCCAGCAGCTTAGGGACAGGGCCCGGCTACACCTTC. The complete variable domain, with remaining parts taken from reference TRBV7-8 and TRBJ1-2, reads GAGVSQSPRYKVAKRGQDVALRCDPISGHVSLFWYQQALGQGPEFLTYFQNEAQLDKSGLPSDRFFAERPEGSVSTLKIQRTQQEDSAVYLCASSLGTGPGYTFGSGTRLTVV.

This clone was observed a single time. This sequence joins TRBV9 and TRBJ2-5, with D possibly being TRBD1 or TRBD2 (5 bases each). Trimming took off 0 bases at V and 2 bases at J, with 5 bases between the two ends. Germline loops: CDR1 SGDLS, CDR2 YYNGEE. The CDR3 sequence is 13 residues long. CDR3 DNA sequence: TGTGCCAGCAGCGTAGGGGGGCAAGAGACCCAGTACTTC. Protein sequence: CASSVGGQETQYF.

The gene calls are TRBV6-1 and TRBJ2-7; D is perhaps TRBD2 (6 bases). The V and J ends lost 7 bases and 0 bases respectively, with 13 bases between them. The CDR3 is 14 amino acids. Germline V gives CDR1 MNHNS, CDR2 SASEGT. CDR3 nucleotides: TGTGCCAGCAAACCAGCGGGTAGCTCCTACGAGCAGTACTTC. Protein: CASKPAGSSYEQYF.

The chain employs TRBV6-5 and TRBJ1-2, with 10 bases lining up with TRBD1. J lost 6 bases, V lost 6 bases, and 4 bases had no gene match. This CDR3 contains 13 residues. CDR1 and CDR2 (germline): MNHEY, SVGAGI. In DNA form, the CDR3 reads TGTGCCAGCAGCCACGGACAGGGGGATGGCTACACCTTC. Its protein is CASSHGQGDGYTF.

CDR3 protein: CASGEGGIDQPQHF. CDR3 nucleotides: TGTGCCAGCGGCGAGGGGGGCATCGATCAGCCCCAGCATTTT. The chain has TRBV28 and TRBJ1-5; weak D call: TRBD1 (6 bases). The ends were cut back, 8 bases at V and 5 bases at J, with 16 bases in the middle. CDR1 is MDHEN, CDR2 SYDVKM, per germline. The length of the CDR3 is 14 residues.

In nucleotides, the CDR3 is TGCGCCAGCAGCTTGGTAGGGGACATCCTTAATCCCTCCAAAAACATTCAGTACTTC. It translates to CASSLVGDILNPSKNIQYF. V usage is TRBV5-1 and J usage is TRBJ2-4, with a possible D match to TRBD1 (6 bases). CDR1 SGHRS and CDR2 YFSETQ come from the germline V gene. V was shortened by 0 bases and J by 2 bases, with 21 bases between the two germline ends. This CDR3 has 19 amino acids.

This clone was recorded a few times. V and J are TRBV2 and TRBJ1-1, with D perhaps TRBD1 (5 bases). This CDR3 spans 15 amino acids. CDR1 SNHLY and CDR2 FYNNEI come from the germline V gene. V was cut by 5 bases and J by 1 base, with 14 bases left in between. As DNA, the CDR3 is TGTGCCAGCAGTTCATCAAGTACAGGGAACACTGAAGCTTTCTTT. It codes for CASSSSSTGNTEAFF.

J is TRBJ2-5 and V is TRBV6-4; 8 bases line up with TRBD2. V shed 5 bases, J shed 6 bases, and the junction held 8 bases outside the gene matches. This CDR3 comprises 14 residues. Germline V lookup: CDR1 MRHNA, CDR2 SNTAGT. The DNA of the CDR3 is TGTGCCAGCAGTCCAACGGGGGGGGCGAAGACCCAGTACTTC. Encoded protein: CASSPTGGAKTQYF.

This clone has only a few counts. The chain joins TRBV18 to TRBJ2-6; possible D gene TRBD1, 5 bases. Trimming took off 2 bases at V and 2 bases at J, with 10 bases between the two ends. The germline CDR1 and CDR2 sequences are KGHSH and LQKENI. The length of the CDR3 is 16 residues. CDR3 DNA sequence: TGTGCCAGCTCACCAAACAGGCAACCTGGGGCCAACGTCCTGACTTTC. This sequence encodes CASSPNRQPGANVLTF.

This clone has just a few counts. The chain couples TRBV18 to TRBJ2-3, with D maybe TRBD1 (6 bases). In germline, CDR1 is KGHSH, CDR2 LQKENI. The CDR3 sequence is 15 residues long. Trimming stripped 3 bases from V and 2 bases from J, with 12 bases between. The CDR3 spells CASSPTGTPTDTQYF. CDR3 coding DNA: TGTGCCAGCTCACCTACCGGGACACCCACAGATACGCAGTATTTT.

The genes are TRBV11-3 and TRBJ1-1, with D hard to call. The CDR3 runs 16 residues. CDR1 is SGHNT, CDR2 YENEEA, per germline. Trimming removed 0 bases at V and 6 bases at J, with 17 bases between. The CDR3 region has the DNA TGTGCCAGCAGCTTAGATTACCATCAAGGAGGCCCTGAAGCTTTCTTT. Protein product: CASSLDYHQGGPEAFF.